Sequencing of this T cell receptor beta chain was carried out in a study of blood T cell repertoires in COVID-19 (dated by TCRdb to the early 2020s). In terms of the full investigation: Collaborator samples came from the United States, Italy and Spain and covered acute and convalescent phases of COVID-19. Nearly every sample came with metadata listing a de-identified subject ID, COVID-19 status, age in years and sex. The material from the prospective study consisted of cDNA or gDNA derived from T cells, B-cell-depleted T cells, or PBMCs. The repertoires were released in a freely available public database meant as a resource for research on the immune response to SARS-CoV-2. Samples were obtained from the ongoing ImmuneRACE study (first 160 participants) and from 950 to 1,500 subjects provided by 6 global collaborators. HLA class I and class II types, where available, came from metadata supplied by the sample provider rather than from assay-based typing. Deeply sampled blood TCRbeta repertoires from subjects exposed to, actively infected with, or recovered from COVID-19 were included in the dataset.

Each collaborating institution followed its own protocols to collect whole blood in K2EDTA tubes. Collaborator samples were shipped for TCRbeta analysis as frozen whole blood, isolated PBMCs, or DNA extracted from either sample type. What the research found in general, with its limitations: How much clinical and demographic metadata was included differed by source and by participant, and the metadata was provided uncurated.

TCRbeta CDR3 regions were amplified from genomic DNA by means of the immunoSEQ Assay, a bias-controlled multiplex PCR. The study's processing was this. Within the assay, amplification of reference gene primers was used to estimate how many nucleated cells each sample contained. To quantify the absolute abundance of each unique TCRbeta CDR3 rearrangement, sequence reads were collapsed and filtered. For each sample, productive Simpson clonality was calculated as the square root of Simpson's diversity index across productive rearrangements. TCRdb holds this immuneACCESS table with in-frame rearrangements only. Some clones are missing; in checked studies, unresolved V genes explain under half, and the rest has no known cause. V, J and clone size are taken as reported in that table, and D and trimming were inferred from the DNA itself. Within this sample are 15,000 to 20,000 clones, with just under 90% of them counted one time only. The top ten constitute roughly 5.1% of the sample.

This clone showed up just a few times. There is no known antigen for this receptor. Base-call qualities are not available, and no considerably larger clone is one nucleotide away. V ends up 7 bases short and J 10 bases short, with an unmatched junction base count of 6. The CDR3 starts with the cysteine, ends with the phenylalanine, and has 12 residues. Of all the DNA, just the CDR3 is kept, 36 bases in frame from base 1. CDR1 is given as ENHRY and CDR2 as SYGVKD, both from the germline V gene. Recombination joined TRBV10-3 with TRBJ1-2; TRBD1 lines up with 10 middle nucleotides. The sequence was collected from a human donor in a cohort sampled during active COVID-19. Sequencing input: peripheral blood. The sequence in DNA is TGTGCCATCAACGACAGGGGGCTTCCCTACACCTTC. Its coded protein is CAINDRGLPYTF.